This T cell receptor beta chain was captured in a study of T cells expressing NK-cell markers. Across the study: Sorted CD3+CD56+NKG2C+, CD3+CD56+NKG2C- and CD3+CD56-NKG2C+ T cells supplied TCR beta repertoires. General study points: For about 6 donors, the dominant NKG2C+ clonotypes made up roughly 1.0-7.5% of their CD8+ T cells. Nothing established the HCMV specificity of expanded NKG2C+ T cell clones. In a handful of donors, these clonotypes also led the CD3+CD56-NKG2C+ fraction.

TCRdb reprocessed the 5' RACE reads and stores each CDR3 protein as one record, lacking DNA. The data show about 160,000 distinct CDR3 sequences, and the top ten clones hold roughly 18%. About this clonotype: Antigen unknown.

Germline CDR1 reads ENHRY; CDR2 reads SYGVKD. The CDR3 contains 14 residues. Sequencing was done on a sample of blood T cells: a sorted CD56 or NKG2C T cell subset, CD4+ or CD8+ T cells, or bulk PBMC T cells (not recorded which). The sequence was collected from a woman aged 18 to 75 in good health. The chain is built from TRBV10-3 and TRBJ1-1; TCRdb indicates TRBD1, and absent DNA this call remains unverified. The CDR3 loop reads CAISEVQGQTEAFF.